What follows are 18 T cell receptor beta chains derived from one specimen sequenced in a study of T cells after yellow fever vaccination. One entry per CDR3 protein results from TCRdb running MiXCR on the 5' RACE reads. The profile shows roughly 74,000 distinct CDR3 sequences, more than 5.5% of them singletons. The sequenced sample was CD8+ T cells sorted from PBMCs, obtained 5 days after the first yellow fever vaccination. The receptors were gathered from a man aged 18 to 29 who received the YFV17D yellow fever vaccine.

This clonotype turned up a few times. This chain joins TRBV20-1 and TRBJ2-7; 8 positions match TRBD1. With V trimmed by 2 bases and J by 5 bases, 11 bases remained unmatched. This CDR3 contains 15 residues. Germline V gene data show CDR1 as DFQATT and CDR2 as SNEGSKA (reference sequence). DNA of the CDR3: TGCAGTGCTAGAATTGGACAGGGCGGTCATAACGAGCAGTACTTC. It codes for CSARIGQGGHNEQYF.

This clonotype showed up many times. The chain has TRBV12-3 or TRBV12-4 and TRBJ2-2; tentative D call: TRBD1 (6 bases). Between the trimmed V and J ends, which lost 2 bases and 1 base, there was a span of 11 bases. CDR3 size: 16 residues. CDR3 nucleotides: TGTGCCAGCAGTTTAAGGGACACCCTGAACACCGGGGAGCTGTTTTTT. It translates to CASSLRDTLNTGELFF.

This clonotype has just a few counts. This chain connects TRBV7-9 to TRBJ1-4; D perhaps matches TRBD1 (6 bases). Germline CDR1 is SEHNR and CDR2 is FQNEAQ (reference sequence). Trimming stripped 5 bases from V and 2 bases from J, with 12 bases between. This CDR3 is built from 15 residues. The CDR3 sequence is CASSPGAGTNEKLFF. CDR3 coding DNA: TGTGCCAGCAGCCCGGGGGCTGGGACTAATGAAAAACTGTTTTTT. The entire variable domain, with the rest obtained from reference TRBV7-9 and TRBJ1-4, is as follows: DTGVSQNPRHKITKRGQNVTFRCDPISEHNRLYWYRQTLGQGPEFLTYFQNEAQLEKSRLLSDRFSAERPKGSFSTLEIQRTEQGDSAMYLCASSPGAGTNEKLFFGSGTQLSVL.

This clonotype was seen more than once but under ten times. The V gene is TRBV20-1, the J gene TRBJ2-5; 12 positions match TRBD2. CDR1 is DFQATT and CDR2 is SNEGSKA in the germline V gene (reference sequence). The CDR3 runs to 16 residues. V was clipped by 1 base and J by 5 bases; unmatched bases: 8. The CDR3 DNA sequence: TGCAGTGCTAGAGGGACTAGCGGGGTAGAATGGGAGACCCAGTACTTC. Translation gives CSARGTSGVEWETQYF.

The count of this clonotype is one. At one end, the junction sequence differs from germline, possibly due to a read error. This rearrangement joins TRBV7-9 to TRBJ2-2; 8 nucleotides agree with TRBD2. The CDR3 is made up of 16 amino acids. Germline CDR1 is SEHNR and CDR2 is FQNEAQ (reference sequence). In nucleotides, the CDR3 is TGTGCCGGCGGGGACGTCTCGGGAGGGGACACCGGGGAGCCGTTTTTT. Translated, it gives CAGGDVSGGDTGEPFF.

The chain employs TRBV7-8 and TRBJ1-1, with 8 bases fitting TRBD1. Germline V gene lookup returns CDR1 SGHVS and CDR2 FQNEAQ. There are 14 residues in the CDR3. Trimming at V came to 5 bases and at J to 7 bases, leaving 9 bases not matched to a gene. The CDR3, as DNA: TGTGCCAGCAGCCCCGGGACAGGCAGAGTTGAAGCTTTCTTT. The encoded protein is CASSPGTGRVEAFF.

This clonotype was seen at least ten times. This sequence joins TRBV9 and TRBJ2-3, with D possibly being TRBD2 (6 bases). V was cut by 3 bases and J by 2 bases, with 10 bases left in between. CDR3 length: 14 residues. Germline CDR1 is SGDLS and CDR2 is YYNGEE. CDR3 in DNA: TGTGCCAGCAGCGGGGGGGTCTACACAGATACGCAGTATTTT. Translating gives CASSGGVYTDTQYF.

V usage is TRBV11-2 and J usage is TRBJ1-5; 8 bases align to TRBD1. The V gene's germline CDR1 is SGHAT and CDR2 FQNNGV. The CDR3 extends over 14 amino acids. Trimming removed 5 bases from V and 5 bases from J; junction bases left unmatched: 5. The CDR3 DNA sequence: TGTGCCAGCAGCCGGACAGGGACCGATCAGCCCCAGCATTTT. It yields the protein CASSRTGTDQPQHF.

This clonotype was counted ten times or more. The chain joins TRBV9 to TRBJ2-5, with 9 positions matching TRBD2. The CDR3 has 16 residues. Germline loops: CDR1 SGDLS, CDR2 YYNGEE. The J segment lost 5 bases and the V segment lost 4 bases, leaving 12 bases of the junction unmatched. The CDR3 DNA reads TGTGCCAGCAGCCCCTCGGGACTAGCTAAATCTGAGACCCAGTACTTC. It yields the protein CASSPSGLAKSETQYF.

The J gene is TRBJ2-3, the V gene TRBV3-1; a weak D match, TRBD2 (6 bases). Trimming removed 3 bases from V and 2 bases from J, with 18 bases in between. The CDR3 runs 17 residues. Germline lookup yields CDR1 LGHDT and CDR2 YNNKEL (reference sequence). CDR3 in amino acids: CASSHSTGAGNTDTQYF. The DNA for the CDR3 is TGTGCCAGCAGCCATTCCACCGGGGCGGGGAACACAGATACGCAGTATTTT.

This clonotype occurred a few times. CDR3 DNA: TGCAGTGCTCCGAGACCGTTTGGGGAAAAACTGTTTTTT. This encodes CSAPRPFGEKLFF. The chain is built from TRBV20-1 and TRBJ1-4, with D unresolved. The germline V gene encodes CDR1 DFQATT and CDR2 SNEGSKA (reference sequence). This CDR3 region has 13 residues. V was trimmed by 5 bases and J by 8 bases, leaving 15 bases between them.

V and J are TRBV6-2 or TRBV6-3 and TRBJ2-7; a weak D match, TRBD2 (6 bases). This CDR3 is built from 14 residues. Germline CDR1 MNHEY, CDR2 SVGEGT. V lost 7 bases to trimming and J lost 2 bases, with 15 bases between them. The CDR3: CASTPLAAPYEQYV. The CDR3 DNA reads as TGTGCCAGCACCCCCTTAGCGGCACCCTACGAGCAGTACGTC.

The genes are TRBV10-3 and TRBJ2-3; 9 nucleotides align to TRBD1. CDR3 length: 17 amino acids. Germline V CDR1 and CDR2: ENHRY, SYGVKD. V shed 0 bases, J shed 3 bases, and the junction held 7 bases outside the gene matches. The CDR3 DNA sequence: TGTGCCATCAGTGAGTCTGCCGGGACAGGGAGGACAGATACGCAGTATTTT. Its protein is CAISESAGTGRTDTQYF.

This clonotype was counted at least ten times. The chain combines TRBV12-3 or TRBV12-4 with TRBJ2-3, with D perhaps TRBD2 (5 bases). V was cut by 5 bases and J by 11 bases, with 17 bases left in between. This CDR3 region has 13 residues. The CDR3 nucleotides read TGTGCCAGCAGTCACGGGGTTGACCGAGGGCAGTATTTT. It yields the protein CASSHGVDRGQYF.

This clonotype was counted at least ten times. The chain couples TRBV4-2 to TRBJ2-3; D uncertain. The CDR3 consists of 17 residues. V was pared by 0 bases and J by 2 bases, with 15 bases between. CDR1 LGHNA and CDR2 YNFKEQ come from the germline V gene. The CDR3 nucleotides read TGTGCCAGCAGCCAAGATGTCGCCACTCCGGTCACAGATACGCAGTATTTT. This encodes CASSQDVATPVTDTQYF.

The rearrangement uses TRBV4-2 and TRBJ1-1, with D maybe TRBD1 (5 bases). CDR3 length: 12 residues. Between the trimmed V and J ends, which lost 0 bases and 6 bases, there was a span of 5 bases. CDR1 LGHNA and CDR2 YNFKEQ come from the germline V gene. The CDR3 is CASSQDRAEAFF. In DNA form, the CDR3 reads TGTGCCAGCAGCCAAGACAGGGCTGAAGCTTTCTTT.

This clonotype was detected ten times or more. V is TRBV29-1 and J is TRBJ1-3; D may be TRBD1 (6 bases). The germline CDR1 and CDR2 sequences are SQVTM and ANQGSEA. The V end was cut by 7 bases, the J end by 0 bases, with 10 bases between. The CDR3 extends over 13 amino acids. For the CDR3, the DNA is TGCAGCGCCATCAGGGGCTCTGGAAACACCATATATTTT. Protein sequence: CSAIRGSGNTIYF.

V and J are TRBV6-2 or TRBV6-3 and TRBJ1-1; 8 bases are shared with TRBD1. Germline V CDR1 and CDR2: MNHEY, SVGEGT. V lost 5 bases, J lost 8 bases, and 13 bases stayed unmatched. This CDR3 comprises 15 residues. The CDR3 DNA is TGTGCCAGCAGTACGCACAGGGGGGGGATGTTCGAAGCTTTCTTT. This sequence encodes CASSTHRGGMFEAFF.